A single sample gave rise to the 13 T cell receptor beta chains below, sequenced in a study of T-cell reconstitution after alpha-beta-depleted transplantation in children. Preparing the TCRbeta library involved the use of unique molecular identifiers. Via MiXCR, TCRdb re-called the PCR reads, giving one row per CDR3 protein. This table has 250,000 to 300,000 distinct CDR3 sequences, about 9.9% appearing once. Sequences were derived from peripheral blood, sampled 180 days after TCRalphabeta/CD19-depleted stem cell transplant. These receptors came from a male patient between 2 and 10 years old who had a stem cell transplant for chronic granulomatous disease, so the T cells may come from the graft donor.

This clonotype occurred a few times. V usage is TRBV2 and J usage is TRBJ2-1, with 10 bases matching TRBD2. Germline assignment: CDR1 SNHLY and CDR2 FYNNEI. The junction had 7 bases not matched to a gene; V was cut back by 5 bases and J by 3 bases. The CDR3 is made up of 16 amino acids. DNA for the CDR3: TGTGCCAGCAGTAAACCTTCTAGCGGGAGCTACAATGAGCAGTTCTTC. Translated, it gives CASSKPSSGSYNEQFF.

This clonotype was observed a single time. The chain recombines TRBV14 with TRBJ2-6; D tentatively fits TRBD1 or TRBD2 (5 bases each). CDR3 size: 22 residues. From germline, CDR1 is SGHDN and CDR2 FVKESK. V was pared by 3 bases and J by 2 bases, with 29 bases between. The CDR3: CASSHNRDPGPFLHPGANVLTF. CDR3 coding DNA: TGTGCCAGCAGCCATAACCGGGACCCCGGCCCATTTCTCCACCCTGGGGCCAACGTCCTGACTTTC.

This clonotype occurred many times. The chain combines TRBV6-2 or TRBV6-3 with TRBJ2-1; 12 bases match TRBD2. Germline V gene sequence: CDR1 MNHEY, CDR2 SVGEGT. The ends lost 6 bases at V and 7 bases at J; junction bases unmatched: 7. The length of the CDR3 is 15 residues. CDR3 bases: TGTGCCAGCAGCAAGACTAGCGGGAGTACGAATGAGCAGTTCTTC. This translates into CASSKTSGSTNEQFF.

This clonotype was detected many times. The CDR3: CASSFPRRGVSEAFF. CDR3 nucleotide sequence: TGTGCCAGCAGTTTCCCCCGGCGGGGAGTGTCTGAAGCTTTCTTT. The genes are TRBV28 and TRBJ1-1; D call uncertain. CDR1 and CDR2 (germline): MDHEN, SYDVKM. V gave up 3 bases and J gave up 6 bases, with 17 bases separating them. The CDR3 is made up of 15 amino acids.

This clonotype was seen at least ten times. The CDR3: CASSFGTNSQETQYF. In DNA form, the CDR3 reads TGTGCCAGCAGCTTTGGGACTAACTCCCAAGAGACCCAGTACTTC. This chain connects TRBV7-8 to TRBJ2-5, with 7 bases identical to TRBD2. V lost 3 bases to trimming and J lost 1 base; unmatched junction nucleotides: 5. The germline V gene encodes CDR1 SGHVS and CDR2 FQNEAQ. CDR3 length: 15 residues.

In its sample, this clonotype was seen many times. The chain is built from TRBV20-1 and TRBJ2-3, with no clear D. Trimming took off 3 bases at V and 1 base at J, with 8 bases between the two ends. The CDR3 loop spans 13 amino acids. Germline values: CDR1 DFQATT, CDR2 SNEGSKA (reference sequence). The DNA for the CDR3 is TGCAGTGCTAGGGGGAAAGGCACAGATACGCAGTATTTT. The encoded protein is CSARGKGTDTQYF.

The rearrangement uses TRBV6-1 and TRBJ2-6; 12 bases line up with TRBD1. The CDR3 covers 17 residues. Trimming took 5 bases from V and 2 from J; bases not matched to a gene: 4. Per germline, CDR1 MNHNS and CDR2 SASEGT. The CDR3 region is CASSKGTGGAGANVLTF. CDR3 sequence (DNA): TGTGCCAGCAGTAAGGGGACAGGGGGCGCTGGGGCCAACGTCCTGACTTTC.

This clonotype occurred many times. The J gene is TRBJ2-3, the V gene TRBV11-2; D unclear. The ends were cut back, 3 bases at V and 5 bases at J, with 3 bases in the middle. This CDR3 has 11 amino acids. CDR1 SGHAT and CDR2 FQNNGV come from the germline V gene. Here the CDR3 reads CASSFRDTQYF. CDR3 in DNA: TGTGCCAGCAGCTTTAGAGATACGCAGTATTTT.

This clonotype showed up many times. V is TRBV29-1 and J is TRBJ2-7, with a weak D call TRBD1 (7 bases). V lost 3 bases and J 4 bases, leaving 28 bases between the germline ends. Per germline, CDR1 SQVTM and CDR2 ANQGSEA. The CDR3 totals 18 residues. The CDR3 region is CSVDLGQRTPGGDYEQYF. The CDR3 coding sequence is TGCAGCGTTGATTTGGGACAGAGAACGCCCGGAGGGGATTACGAGCAGTACTTC.

This clonotype was counted at least ten times. V usage is TRBV29-1 and J usage is TRBJ2-5, with 7 bases that match TRBD1. The CDR3 length is 15 residues. The germline gives CDR1 SQVTM, CDR2 ANQGSEA. With 4 bases clipped from V and 4 bases from J, the junction kept 12 bases outside the gene matches. The CDR3 DNA follows: TGCAGCGTTGGAAGAACAGGGGTGCAGGGAGAGACCCAGTACTTC. Amino acid sequence: CSVGRTGVQGETQYF.

This clonotype has ten or more counts. The CDR3 reads CASSLARLGEQFF. For the CDR3, the DNA is TGTGCCAGCAGCTTAGCGAGACTAGGTGAGCAGTTCTTC. The rearrangement uses TRBV7-9 and TRBJ2-1, with D perhaps TRBD2 (6 bases). This CDR3 has 13 residues. CDR1 is SEHNR, CDR2 FQNEAQ, per germline (reference sequence). Trimming removed 0 bases at V and 9 bases at J, with 9 bases between.

Ten or more counts support this clonotype. The rearrangement links TRBV11-1 to TRBJ2-5, with D perhaps matching TRBD2 (5 bases). V lost 1 base to trimming and J lost 1 base, with 10 bases between them. CDR3 length: 15 residues. Germline CDR1 reads SGHAT; CDR2 reads FQDESV (reference sequence). The CDR3: CASSLVAGFQETQYF. In nucleotides, the CDR3 is TGTGCCAGCAGCTTAGTGGCGGGCTTCCAAGAGACCCAGTACTTC.

This clonotype was seen a single time. The J gene is TRBJ2-3, the V gene TRBV6-2 or TRBV6-3; 7 bases match TRBD2. Germline lookup yields CDR1 MNHEY and CDR2 SVGEGT. The CDR3 is 15 residues long. Trimming removed 6 bases from V and 6 bases from J; junction bases left unmatched: 12. CDR3 DNA sequence: TGTGCCAGCAGCACGTCAAAAGCGGGATCTGATACGCAGTATTTT. It encodes CASSTSKAGSDTQYF.